Included here is one T cell receptor beta chain sequence, with context. The antigen is unknown. Libraries were prepared by immunoSEQ multiplex PCR; TCRdb keeps only in-frame clonotypes and omits some of them. The sample contains about 25,000 clones, 65% to 85% of which appear only once. The entry originates in a study of a mutant IDH1 vaccine in newly diagnosed glioma. This sample's time point: week 11, during vaccination. Vaccinated patients received 300 ug of mutant IDH1 20-mer peptide per dose, with topical imiquimod. The CDR3 length is 15 residues. Germline values: CDR1 SGHTA, CDR2 FQGNSA. The V end lost 5 bases, the J end lost 2 bases, and 12 bases lay between the germline ends.

V is TRBV7-2 and J is TRBJ2-2; maybe TRBD1 (5 bases). This clonotype was sampled from a woman younger than 35 with glioma. The starting material was PBMCs, obtained from a glioma patient whose treatment included an IDH1 peptide vaccine. The CDR3 region is CASSPHRYNTGELFF. The CDR3 coding sequence is TGTGCCAGCAGCCCCCACAGGTACAACACCGGGGAGCTGTTTTTT.